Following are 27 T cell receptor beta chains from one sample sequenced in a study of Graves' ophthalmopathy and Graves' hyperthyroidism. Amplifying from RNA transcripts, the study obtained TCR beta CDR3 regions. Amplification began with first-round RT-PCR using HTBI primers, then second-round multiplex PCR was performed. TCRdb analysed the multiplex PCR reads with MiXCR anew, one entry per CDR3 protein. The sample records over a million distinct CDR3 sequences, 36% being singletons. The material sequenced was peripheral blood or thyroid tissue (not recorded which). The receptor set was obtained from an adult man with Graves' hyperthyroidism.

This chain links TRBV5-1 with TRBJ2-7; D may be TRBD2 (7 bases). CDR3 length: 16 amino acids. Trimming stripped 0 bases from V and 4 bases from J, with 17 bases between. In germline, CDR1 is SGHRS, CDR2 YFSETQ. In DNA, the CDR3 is TGCGCCAGCAGCTTGGCCTGGGCGGGGGCCCTATACGAGCAGTACTTC. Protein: CASSLAWAGALYEQYF.

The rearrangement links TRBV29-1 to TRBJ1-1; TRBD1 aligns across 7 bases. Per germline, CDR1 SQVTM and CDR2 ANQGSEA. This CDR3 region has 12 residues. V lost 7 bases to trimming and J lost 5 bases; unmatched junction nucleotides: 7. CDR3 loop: CSGILQGTEAFF. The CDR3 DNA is TGCAGCGGGATCCTACAGGGGACTGAAGCTTTCTTT.

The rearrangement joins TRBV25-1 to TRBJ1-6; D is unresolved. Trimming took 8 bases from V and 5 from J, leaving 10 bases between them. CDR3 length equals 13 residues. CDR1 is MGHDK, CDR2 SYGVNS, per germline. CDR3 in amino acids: CASDTADNSPLHF. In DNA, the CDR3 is TGTGCCAGCGACACAGCAGATAATTCACCCCTCCACTTT.

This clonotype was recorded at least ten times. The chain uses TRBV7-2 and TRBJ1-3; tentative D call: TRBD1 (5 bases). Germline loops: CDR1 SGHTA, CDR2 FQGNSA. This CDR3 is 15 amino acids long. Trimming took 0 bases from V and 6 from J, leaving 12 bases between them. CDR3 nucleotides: TGTGCCAGCAGCTTAGCGGAAGCAGGGCTAAACACCATATATTTT. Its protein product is CASSLAEAGLNTIYF.

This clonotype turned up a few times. The CDR3 reads CSARDLTSYEQYF. The CDR3 DNA is TGCAGTGCTAGAGATCTAACGAGCTACGAGCAGTACTTC. The chain couples TRBV20-1 to TRBJ2-7, with no clear D. Per germline, CDR1 DFQATT and CDR2 SNEGSKA (reference sequence). This CDR3 has 13 residues. V was cut by 0 bases and J by 3 bases, with 9 bases left in between.

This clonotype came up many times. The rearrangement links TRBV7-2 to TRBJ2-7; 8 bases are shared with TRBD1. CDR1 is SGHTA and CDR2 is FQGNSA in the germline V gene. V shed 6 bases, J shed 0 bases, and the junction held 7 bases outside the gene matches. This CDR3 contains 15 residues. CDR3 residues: CASREAGTGSYEQYF. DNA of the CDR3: TGTGCCAGCAGGGAAGCCGGGACAGGCTCCTACGAGCAGTACTTC.

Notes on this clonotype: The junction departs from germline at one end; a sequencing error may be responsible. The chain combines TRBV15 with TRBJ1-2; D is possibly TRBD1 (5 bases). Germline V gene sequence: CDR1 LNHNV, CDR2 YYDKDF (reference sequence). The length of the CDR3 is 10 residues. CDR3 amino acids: CATSVRPGSF. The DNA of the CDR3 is TGTGCCACCAGCGTTCGCCCAGGGAGCTTC.

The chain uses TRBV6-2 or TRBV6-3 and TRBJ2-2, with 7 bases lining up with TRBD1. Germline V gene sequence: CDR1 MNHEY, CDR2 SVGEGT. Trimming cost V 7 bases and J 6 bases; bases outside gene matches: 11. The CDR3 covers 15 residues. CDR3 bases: TGTGCCAGCACTACAGGGGTAGGGTTACCCGGGGAGCTGTTTTTT. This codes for CASTTGVGLPGELFF.

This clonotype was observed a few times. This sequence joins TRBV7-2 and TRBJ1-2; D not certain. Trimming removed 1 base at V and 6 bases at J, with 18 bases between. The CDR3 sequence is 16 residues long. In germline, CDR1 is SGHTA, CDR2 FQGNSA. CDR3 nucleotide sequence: TGTGCCAGCAGCTTAGAACTAACTAACCGGGCCCATGGCTACACCTTC. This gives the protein CASSLELTNRAHGYTF.

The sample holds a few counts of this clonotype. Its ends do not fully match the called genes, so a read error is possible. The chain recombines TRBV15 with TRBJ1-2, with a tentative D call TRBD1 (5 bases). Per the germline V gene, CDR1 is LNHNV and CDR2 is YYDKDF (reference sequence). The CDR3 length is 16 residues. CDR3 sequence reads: CASSREGTVTNYGYTF. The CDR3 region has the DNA TGTGCCAGCAGCAGAGAGGGGACGGTTACTAACTATGGCTACACCTTC.

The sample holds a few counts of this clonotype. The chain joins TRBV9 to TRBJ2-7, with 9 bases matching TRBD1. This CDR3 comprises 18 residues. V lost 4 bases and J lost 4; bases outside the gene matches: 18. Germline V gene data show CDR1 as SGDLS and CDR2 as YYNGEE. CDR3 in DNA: TGTGCCAGCAGCCCCAGCGCCGGGACAGGGCTGGGGGTATACGAGCAGTACTTC. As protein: CASSPSAGTGLGVYEQYF.

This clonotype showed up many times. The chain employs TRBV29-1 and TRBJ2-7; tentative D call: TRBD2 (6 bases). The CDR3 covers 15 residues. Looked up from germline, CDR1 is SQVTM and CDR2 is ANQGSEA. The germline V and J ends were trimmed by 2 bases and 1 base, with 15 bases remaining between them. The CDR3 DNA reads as TGCAGCGTTGAAAAGGAGGGTGCCAGTTCCTACGAGCAGTACTTC. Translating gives CSVEKEGASSYEQYF.

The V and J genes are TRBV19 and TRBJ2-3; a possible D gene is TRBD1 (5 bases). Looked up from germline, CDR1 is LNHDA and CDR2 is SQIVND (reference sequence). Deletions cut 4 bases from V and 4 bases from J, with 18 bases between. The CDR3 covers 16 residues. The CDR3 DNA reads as TGTGCCAGTAGTACCCCATTAGGGGATCGGGCAGATACGCAGTATTTT. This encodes CASSTPLGDRADTQYF.

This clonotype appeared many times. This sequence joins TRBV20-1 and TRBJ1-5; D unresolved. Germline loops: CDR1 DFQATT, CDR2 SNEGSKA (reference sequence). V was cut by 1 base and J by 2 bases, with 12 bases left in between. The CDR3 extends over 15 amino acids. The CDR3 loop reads CSARVAEGGNQPQHF. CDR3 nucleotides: TGCAGTGCTAGAGTGGCCGAGGGTGGCAATCAGCCCCAGCATTTT.

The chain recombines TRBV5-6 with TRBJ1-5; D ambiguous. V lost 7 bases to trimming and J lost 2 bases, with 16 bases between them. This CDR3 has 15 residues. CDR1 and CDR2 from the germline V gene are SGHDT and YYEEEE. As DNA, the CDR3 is TGTGCCAGCCCACCAACACGTGGGGGCAATCAGCCCCAGCATTTT. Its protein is CASPPTRGGNQPQHF.

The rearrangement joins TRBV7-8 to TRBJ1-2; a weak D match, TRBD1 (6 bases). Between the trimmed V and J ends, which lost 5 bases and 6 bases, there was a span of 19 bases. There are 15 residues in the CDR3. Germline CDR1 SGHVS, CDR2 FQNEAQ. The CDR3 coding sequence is TGTGCCAGCAGCCCAGGAGGGGGGGCTGTCGATGGCTACACCTTC. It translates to CASSPGGGAVDGYTF.

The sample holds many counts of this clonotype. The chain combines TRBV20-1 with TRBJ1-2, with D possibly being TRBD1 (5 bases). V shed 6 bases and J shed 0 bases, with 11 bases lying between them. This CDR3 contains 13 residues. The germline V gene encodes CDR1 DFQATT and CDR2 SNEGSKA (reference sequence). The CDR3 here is CSAAKTANYGYTF. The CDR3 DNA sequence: TGCAGTGCAGCAAAGACAGCTAACTATGGCTACACCTTC.

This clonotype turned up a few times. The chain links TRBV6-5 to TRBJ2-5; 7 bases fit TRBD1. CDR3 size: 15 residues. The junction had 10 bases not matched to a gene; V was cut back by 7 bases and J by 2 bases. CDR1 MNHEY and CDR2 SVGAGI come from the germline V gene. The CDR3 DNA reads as TGTGCCAGCATACTCTTGGGGACAGCACAAGAGACCCAGTACTTC. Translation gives CASILLGTAQETQYF.

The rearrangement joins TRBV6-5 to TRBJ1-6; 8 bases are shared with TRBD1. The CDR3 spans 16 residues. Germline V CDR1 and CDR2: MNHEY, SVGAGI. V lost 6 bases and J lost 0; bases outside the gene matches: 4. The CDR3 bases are TGTGCCAGCAGCACAGGGGGGAGCTCCTATAATTCACCCCTCCACTTT. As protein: CASSTGGSSYNSPLHF.

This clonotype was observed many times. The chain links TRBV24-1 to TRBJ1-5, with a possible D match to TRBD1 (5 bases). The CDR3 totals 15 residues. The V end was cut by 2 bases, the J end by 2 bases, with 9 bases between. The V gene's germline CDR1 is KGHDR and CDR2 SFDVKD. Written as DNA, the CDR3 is TGTGCCACCAGTGATTCGGGCAGGGGCAATCAGCCCCAGCATTTT. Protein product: CATSDSGRGNQPQHF.

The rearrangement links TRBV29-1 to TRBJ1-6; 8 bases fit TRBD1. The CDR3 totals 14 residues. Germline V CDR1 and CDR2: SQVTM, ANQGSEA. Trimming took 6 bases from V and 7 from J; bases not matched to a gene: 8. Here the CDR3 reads CSVLGTGINSPLHF. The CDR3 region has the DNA TGCAGCGTCCTAGGGACAGGAATCAATTCACCCCTCCACTTT.

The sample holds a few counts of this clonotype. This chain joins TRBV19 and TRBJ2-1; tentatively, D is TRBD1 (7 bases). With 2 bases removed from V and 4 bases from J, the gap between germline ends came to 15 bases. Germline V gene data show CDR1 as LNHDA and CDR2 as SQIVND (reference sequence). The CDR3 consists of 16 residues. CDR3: CASSIWGDSEYNEQFF. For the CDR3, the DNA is TGTGCCAGTAGTATATGGGGGGACAGTGAATACAATGAGCAGTTCTTC.

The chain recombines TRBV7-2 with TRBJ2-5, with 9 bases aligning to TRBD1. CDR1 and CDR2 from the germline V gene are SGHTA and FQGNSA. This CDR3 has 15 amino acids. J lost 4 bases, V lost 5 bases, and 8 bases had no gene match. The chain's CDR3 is CASSRRDRVGETQYF. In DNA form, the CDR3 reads TGTGCCAGCAGCCGCCGGGACAGGGTAGGAGAGACCCAGTACTTC.

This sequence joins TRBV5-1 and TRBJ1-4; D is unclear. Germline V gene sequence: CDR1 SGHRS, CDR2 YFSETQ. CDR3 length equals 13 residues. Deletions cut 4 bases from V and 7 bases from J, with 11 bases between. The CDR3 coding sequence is TGCGCCAGCAGCAAGTCAGGAGGTGAAAAACTGTTTTTT. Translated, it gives CASSKSGGEKLFF.

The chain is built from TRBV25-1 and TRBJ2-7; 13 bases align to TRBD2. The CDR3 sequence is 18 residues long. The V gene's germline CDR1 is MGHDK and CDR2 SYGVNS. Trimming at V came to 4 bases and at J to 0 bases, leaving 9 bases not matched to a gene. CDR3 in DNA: TGTGCCAGCAGTGGGGGGACTAGCGGGAACCTTGACTCCTACGAGCAGTACTTC. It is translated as CASSGGTSGNLDSYEQYF.

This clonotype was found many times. CDR3 sequence: CASSLGRGSPEHF. DNA for the CDR3: TGTGCCAGCAGCCTCGGGAGGGGTTCTCCCGAGCATTTT. The V gene is TRBV13, the J gene TRBJ1-5, with D perhaps TRBD1 (5 bases). The CDR3 contains 13 residues. V lost 5 bases and J 14 bases, leaving 19 bases between the germline ends. Germline loops: CDR1 PRHDT, CDR2 FYEKMQ (reference sequence).

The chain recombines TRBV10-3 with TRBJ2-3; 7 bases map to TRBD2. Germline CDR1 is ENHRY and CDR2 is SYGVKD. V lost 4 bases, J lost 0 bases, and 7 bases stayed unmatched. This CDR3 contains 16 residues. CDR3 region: CAISGAGLPSTDTQYF. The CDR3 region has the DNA TGTGCCATCAGTGGGGCGGGACTACCAAGCACAGATACGCAGTATTTT.